A selection of T cell receptor beta chains follows, all from one sample in a study of post-analysis software for immune sequencing data. TCRdb passed the PCR reads through MiXCR, listing each CDR3 protein once. The table has over 300,000 distinct CDR3 sequences, roughly 36% seen once. Sequencing was done on a sample of blood. Receptors originate from a girl aged 5 to 17 with multiple sclerosis. The CDR3 runs from the conserved cysteine through the conserved F or W. The D gene is left open where the match is weak. Not all rows give a size; the values are once, few, many and, for expanded clones, a class.

TRBJ2-1	.	TRBD2	TRBV12-3/TRBV12-4	CASRELAGIAEQFF	TGTGCCAGCAGGGAACTAGCGGGGATCGCTGAGCAGTTCTTC
TRBJ2-5	.	.	TRBV5-1	CASSRGVLQETQYF	TGCGCCAGCAGCCGGGGAGTATTACAAGAGACCCAGTACTTC
TRBJ1-1	.	.	TRBV6-2/TRBV6-3	CASSDRGRGNTEAFF	TGTGCCAGCAGTGACCGGGGTCGAGGGAACACTGAAGCTTTCTTT
TRBJ2-7	.	TRBD2	TRBV7-9	CASSSNPGTSVYEQYF	TGTGCCAGCAGCTCCAATCCCGGGACTAGCGTCTACGAGCAGTACTTC
TRBJ2-1	few	.	TRBV29-1	CSVDLWSSYNEQFF	TGCAGCGTGGACTTGTGGAGCTCCTACAATGAGCAGTTCTTC
TRBJ2-6	once	.	TRBV20-1	CSAGKGANVLTF	TGCAGTGCGGGGAAGGGGGCCAACGTCCTGACTTTC
TRBJ2-7	once	.	TRBV28	CASSQIREPGLNYEQYF	TGTGCCAGCAGTCAGATCAGGGAACCAGGACTAAACTACGAGCAGTACTTC
TRBJ1-1	few	.	TRBV4-1	CASSQTSTEAFF	TGCGCCAGCAGCCAAACAAGCACTGAAGCTTTCTTT
TRBJ1-2	.	.	TRBV3-1	CASSQAPGVEYGYTF	TGTGCCAGCAGCCAAGCCCCAGGGGTGGAATATGGCTACACCTTC
TRBJ2-2	.	.	TRBV29-1	CSVDIANTGERFF	TGCAGCGTTGATATCGCGAACACCGGGGAGCGGTTTTTT
TRBJ2-2	.	TRBD2	TRBV6-5	CASSYSFGGSTGELFF	TGTGCCAGCAGTTACTCTTTCGGGGGGAGCACCGGGGAGCTGTTTTTT
TRBJ1-2	.	TRBD1	TRBV28	CASSPYLRGFLYGYTF	TGTGCCAGCAGTCCTTATCTCAGGGGGTTTCTCTATGGCTACACCTTC
TRBJ2-3	.	.	TRBV20-1	CSAPFSRGADTQYF	TGCAGTGCTCCCTTCTCAAGAGGTGCAGATACGCAGTATTTT
TRBJ2-3	few	.	TRBV19	CASTLGWDADTQYF	TGTGCCAGTACCCTTGGATGGGACGCAGATACGCAGTATTTT
TRBJ1-6	.	.	TRBV12-3/TRBV12-4	CASSSPQQVGPLHF	TGTGCCAGCAGCTCACCGCAGCAGGTGGGCCCCCTCCACTTT
TRBJ2-7	.	TRBD1	TRBV12-3/TRBV12-4	CASSLAGQYEQYF	TGTGCCAGCAGTTTAGCGGGACAGTACGAGCAGTACTTC
TRBJ2-7	.	.	TRBV15	CATRFVGNHEQYF	TGTGCCACCCGTTTCGTGGGGAACCACGAGCAGTACTTC
TRBJ1-5	.	.	TRBV30	CARHPHLGGQPQHF	TGTGCCCGACATCCTCACCTAGGGGGGCAGCCCCAGCATTTT
TRBJ1-6	.	.	TRBV5-1	CASSLGGSQNSPLHF	TGCGCCAGCAGCTTGGGGGGGAGTCAGAATTCACCCCTCCACTTT
TRBJ1-1	few	.	TRBV14	CASSQVQGGTEAFF	TGTGCCAGCAGCCAAGTTCAGGGTGGCACTGAAGCTTTCTTT